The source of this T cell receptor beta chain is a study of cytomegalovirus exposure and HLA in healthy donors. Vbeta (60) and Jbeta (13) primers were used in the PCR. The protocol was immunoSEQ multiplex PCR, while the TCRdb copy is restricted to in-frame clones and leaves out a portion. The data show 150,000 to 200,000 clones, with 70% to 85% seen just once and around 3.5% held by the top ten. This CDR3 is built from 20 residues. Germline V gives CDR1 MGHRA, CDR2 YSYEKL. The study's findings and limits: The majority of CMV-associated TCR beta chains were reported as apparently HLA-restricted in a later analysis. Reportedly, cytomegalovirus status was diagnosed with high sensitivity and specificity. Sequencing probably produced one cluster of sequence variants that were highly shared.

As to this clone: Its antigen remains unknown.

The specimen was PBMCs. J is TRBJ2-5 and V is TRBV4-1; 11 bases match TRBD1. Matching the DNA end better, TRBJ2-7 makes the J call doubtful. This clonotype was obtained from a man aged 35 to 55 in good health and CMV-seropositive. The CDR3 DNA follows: TGCGCCAGCAGCCAAGCACCGGGACAGGGGGGGACTAGACGAACCTACGAGCAGTACTTC. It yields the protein CASSQAPGQGGTRRTYEQYF.